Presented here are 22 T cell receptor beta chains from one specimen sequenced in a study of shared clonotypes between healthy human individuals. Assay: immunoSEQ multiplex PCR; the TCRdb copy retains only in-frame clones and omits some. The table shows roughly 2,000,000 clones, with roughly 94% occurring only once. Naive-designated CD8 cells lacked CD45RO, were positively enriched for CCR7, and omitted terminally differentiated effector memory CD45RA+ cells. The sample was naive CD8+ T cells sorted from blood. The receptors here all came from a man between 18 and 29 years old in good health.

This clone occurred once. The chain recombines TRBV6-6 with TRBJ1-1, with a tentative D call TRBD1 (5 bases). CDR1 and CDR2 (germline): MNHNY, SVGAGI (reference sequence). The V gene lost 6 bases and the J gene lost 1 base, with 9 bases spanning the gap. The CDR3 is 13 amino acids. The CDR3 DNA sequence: TGTGCCAGCAGACAAACAGGGAACACTGAAGCTTTCTTT. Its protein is CASRQTGNTEAFF.

The CDR3 region has the DNA TGTGCCACCAGCAGAGATAGGGGCGATCGCCCCTATGGCTACACCTTC. Translated, it gives CATSRDRGDRPYGYTF. The chain combines TRBV15 with TRBJ1-2, with D possibly TRBD1 on 5 matching bases. CDR3 size: 16 residues. Germline loops: CDR1 LNHNV, CDR2 YYDKDF (reference sequence). V lost 0 bases to trimming and J lost 4 bases, with 15 bases between them.

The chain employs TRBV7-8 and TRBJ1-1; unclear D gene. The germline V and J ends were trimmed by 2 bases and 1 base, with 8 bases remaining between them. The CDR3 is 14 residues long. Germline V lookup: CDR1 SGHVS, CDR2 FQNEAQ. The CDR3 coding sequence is TGTGCCAGCAGCTTAAGGCTTCCGAACACTGAAGCTTTCTTT. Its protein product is CASSLRLPNTEAFF.

CDR3 loop: CASSFVSGRGDTQYF. CDR3 sequence (DNA): TGTGCCAGCAGTTTCGTTAGCGGTCGTGGAGATACGCAGTATTTT. This chain uses TRBV27 with TRBJ2-3; maybe TRBD2 (6 bases). Germline V CDR1 and CDR2: MNHEY, SMNVEV (reference sequence). The V and J ends lost 3 bases and 5 bases respectively, with 15 bases between them. The CDR3 covers 15 residues.

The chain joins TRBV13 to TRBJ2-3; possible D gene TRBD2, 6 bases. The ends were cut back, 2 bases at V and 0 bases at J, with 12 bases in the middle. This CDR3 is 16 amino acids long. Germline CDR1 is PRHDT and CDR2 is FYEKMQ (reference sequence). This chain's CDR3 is CASSLWDFDSTDTQYF. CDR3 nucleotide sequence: TGTGCCAGCAGCTTATGGGACTTTGATAGCACAGATACGCAGTATTTT.

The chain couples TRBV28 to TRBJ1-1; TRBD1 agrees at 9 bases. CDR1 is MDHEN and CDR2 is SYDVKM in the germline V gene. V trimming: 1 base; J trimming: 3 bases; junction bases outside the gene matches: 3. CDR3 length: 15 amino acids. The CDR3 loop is CASSLYRGLDTEAFF. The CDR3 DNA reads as TGTGCCAGCAGTTTATACAGGGGGCTGGACACTGAAGCTTTCTTT.

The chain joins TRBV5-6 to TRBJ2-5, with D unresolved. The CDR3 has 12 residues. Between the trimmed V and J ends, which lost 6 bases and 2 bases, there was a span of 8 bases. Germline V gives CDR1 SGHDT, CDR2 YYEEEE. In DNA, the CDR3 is TGTGCCAGCATGGGTGGGCAAGAGACCCAGTACTTC. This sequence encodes CASMGGQETQYF. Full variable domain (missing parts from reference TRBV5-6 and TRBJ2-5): DAGVTQSPTHLIKTRGQQVTLRCSPKSGHDTVSWYQQALGQGPQFIFQYYEEEERQRGNFPDRFSGHQFPNYSSELNVNALLLGDSALYLCASMGGQETQYFGPGTRLLVL.

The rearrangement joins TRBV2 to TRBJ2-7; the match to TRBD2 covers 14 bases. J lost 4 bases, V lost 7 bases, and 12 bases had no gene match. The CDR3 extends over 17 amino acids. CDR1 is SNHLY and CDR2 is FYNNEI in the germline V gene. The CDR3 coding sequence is TGTGCCAGCATCGGGACTAGCGGGAGCCTTGACCGATACGAGCAGTACTTC. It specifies CASIGTSGSLDRYEQYF.

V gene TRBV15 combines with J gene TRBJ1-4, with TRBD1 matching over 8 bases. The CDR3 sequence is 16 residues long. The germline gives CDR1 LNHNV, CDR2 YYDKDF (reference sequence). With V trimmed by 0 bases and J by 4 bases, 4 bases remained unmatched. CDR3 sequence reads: CATSRDGQGINEKLFF. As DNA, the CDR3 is TGTGCCACCAGCAGAGACGGACAGGGCATTAATGAAAAACTGTTTTTT.

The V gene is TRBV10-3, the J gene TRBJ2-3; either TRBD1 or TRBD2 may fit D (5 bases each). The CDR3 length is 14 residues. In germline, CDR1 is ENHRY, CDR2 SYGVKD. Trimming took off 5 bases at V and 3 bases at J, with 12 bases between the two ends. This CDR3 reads CAISHPGGTDTQYF. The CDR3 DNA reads TGTGCCATCAGTCACCCTGGGGGAACAGATACGCAGTATTTT.

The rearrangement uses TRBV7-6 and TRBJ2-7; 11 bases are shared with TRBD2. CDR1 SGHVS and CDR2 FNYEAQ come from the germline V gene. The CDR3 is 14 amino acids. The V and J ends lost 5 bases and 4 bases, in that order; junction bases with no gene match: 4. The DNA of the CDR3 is TGTGCCAGCAGCCGCGGGACTAGCGGATACGAGCAGTACTTC. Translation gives CASSRGTSGYEQYF.

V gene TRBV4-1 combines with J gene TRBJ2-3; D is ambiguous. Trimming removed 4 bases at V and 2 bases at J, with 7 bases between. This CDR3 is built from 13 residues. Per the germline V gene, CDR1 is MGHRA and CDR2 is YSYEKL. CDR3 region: CASSPMNTDTQYF. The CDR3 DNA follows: TGCGCCAGCAGCCCTATGAACACAGATACGCAGTATTTT.

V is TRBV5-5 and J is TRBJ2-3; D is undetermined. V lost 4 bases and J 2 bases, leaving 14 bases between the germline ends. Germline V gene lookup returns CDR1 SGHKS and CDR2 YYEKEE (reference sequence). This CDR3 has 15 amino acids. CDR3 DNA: TGTGCCAGCAGCCATGTAGGTGATTACACAGATACGCAGTATTTT. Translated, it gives CASSHVGDYTDTQYF. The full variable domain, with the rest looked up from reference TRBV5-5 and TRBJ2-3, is DAGVTQSPTHLIKTRGQQVTLRCSPISGHKSVSWYQQVLGQGPQFIFQYYEKEERGRGNFPDRFSARQFPNYSSELNVNALLLGDSALYLCASSHVGDYTDTQYFGPGTRLTVL.

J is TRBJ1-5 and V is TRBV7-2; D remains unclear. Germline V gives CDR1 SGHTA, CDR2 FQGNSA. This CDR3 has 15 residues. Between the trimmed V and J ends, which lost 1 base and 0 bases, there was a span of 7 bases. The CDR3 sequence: CASSLGAGSNQPQHF. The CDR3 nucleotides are TGTGCCAGCAGCTTAGGGGCAGGTAGCAATCAGCCCCAGCATTTT.

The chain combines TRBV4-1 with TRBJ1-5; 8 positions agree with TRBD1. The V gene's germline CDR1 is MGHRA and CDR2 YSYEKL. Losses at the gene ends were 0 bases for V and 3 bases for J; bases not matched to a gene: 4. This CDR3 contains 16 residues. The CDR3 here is CASSQDAGGYNQPQHF. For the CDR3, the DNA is TGCGCCAGCAGCCAAGATGCAGGGGGCTACAATCAGCCCCAGCATTTT.

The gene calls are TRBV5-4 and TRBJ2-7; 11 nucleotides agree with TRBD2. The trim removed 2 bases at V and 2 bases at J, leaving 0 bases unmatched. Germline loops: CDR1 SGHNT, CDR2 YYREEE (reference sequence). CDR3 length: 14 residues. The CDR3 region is CASSFSGRAYEQYF. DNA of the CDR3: TGTGCCAGCAGCTTTAGCGGGAGGGCCTACGAGCAGTACTTC.

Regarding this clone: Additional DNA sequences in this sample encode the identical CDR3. CDR3 in DNA: TGTGCCAGCAGTTACGGCGGGGACACCGGGGAGCTGTTTTTT. Translating gives CASSYGGDTGELFF. This chain joins TRBV6-5 and TRBJ2-2; a possible D gene is TRBD2 (6 bases). The V and J ends lost 2 bases and 3 bases respectively, with 7 bases between them. This CDR3 spans 14 amino acids. Germline V gene sequence: CDR1 MNHEY, CDR2 SVGAGI.

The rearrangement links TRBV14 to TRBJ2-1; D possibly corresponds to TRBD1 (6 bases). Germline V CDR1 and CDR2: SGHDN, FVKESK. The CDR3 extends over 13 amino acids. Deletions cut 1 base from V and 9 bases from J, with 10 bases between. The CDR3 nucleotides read TGTGCCAGCAGCCAAGCCAGGGGAGCTGAGCAGTTCTTC. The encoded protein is CASSQARGAEQFF.

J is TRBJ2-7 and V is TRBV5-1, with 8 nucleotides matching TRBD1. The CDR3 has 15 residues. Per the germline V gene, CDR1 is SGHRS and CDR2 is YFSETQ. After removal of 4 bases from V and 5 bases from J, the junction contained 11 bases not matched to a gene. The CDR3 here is CASSPGQGVFHEQYF. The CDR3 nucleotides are TGCGCCAGCAGCCCCGGACAGGGAGTCTTCCACGAGCAGTACTTC.

The CDR3 region has the DNA TGTGCCAGCAGCTTTGACGGGAAGGGGGAGCTGTTTTTT. It translates to CASSFDGKGELFF. This rearrangement joins TRBV11-2 to TRBJ2-2; D may be TRBD2 (5 bases). The CDR3 has 13 residues. Trimming cost V 3 bases and J 8 bases, with 10 bases left between them. The V gene's germline CDR1 is SGHAT and CDR2 FQNNGV. Filled out from reference TRBV11-2 and TRBJ2-2, the complete variable domain reads EAGVAQSPRYKIIEKRQSVAFWCNPISGHATLYWYQQILGQGPKLLIQFQNNGVVDDSQLPKDRFSAERLKGVDSTLKIQPAKLEDSAVYLCASSFDGKGELFFGEGSRLTVL.

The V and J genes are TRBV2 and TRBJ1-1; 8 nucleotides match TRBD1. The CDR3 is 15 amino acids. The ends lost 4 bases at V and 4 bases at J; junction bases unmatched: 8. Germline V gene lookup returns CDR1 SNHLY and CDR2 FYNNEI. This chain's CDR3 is CASSAGTGGGTEAFF. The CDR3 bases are TGTGCCAGCAGTGCCGGGACAGGCGGAGGCACTGAAGCTTTCTTT.

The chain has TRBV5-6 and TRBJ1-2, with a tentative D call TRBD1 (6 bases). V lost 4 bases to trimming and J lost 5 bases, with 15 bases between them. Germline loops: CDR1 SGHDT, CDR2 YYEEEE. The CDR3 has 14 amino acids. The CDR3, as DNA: TGTGCCAGCAGCGAACAGGGCTTTAGATATGGCTACACCTTC. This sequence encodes CASSEQGFRYGYTF. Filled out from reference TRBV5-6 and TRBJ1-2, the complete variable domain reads DAGVTQSPTHLIKTRGQQVTLRCSPKSGHDTVSWYQQALGQGPQFIFQYYEEEERQRGNFPDRFSGHQFPNYSSELNVNALLLGDSALYLCASSEQGFRYGYTFGSGTRLTVV.